This T cell receptor beta chain was retrieved from a study of tumor-infiltrating lymphocytes in localized non-small cell lung cancer (dated by TCRdb to 2020 to 2022). Context from the whole study: Several histologies were represented in the cohort, which also included both smokers and never-smokers as well as patients whose samples were collected after neoadjuvant chemotherapy. Resected tumor tissue and uninvolved lung tissue described as non-adjacent to the tumor were contributed by each patient, with both tissues obtained from the same patient. The same patients underwent several integrated assays, with TCR sequencing performed together with flow cytometry, multiplex immunofluorescence, RNA-seq, exome sequencing and proteomics. In total, the ICON cohort was made up of 150 or so surgical patients who had localized non-small cell lung cancer and whose tumors were resected. A total of 45 to 65 patients were included in the paired tumor versus uninvolved lung comparison of immunoSEQ T-cell fraction.

The CDR3 has 15 amino acids, counting the end cysteine and phenylalanine. Kept here is only the CDR3 DNA, which spans 45 bases and is read in frame from base 1. The V and J ends are trimmed by 4 bases and 0 bases, leaving 14 bases between them. CDR1 and CDR2, per the germline V gene, are SGHRS and YFSETQ. Taking its sample share into account, this clone is medium-sized (0.01 to 0.1%). It has no known antigen specificity. Per-base quality was not reported, and no clone a single base away is much larger than it. Points the paper makes about the study in general: Assay coverage differed among patients according to how much tissue was available, so only a subset of the cohort had TCR sequencing. Higher T cell infiltration in tumors than in uninvolved lung tissue was supported by TCRbeta sequencing, consistent with immunofluorescence CD3 counts. No difference in TCR-derived T-cell fraction was observed between the flow cytometry-defined immunotypes IM1 (good prognosis) and IM2 (poor prognosis). Because different assays used different pieces of the same tissue, technical variation could not be distinguished from intratumor heterogeneity.

The first patient joined ICON in 2016, and enrollment wrapped up when the last patient was enrolled in late 2018. Fresh tumor and matched uninvolved tissue for in-depth immune analyses, including TCR sequencing, were collected from a subcohort of 76 patients. DNA for TCR sequencing was isolated from bulk tissue, and no cell sorting was done. The T-cell fraction in tumor and uninvolved lung tissue was obtained from TCR sequencing using the immunoSEQ assay. Processing in the source paper ran as follows. To analyze survival, patients were divided into a high T-cell fraction group (upper tertile) and a low T-cell fraction group (lower two tertiles), and the two groups were compared using a log-rank test. A signed-rank test was used to test paired tumor versus uninvolved lung differences in T-cell fraction. Held by TCRdb, this immuneACCESS table contains in-frame sequences only and omits some clones. Under half of the omission traces to an unresolved V gene where checked; the cause of the rest is unknown. V and J calls and clone size are as listed in that table; D and trimming were resolved from the DNA. The sample table records approximately 12,000 clones; 67% of these occur just once. In total, the top ten clones hold approximately 10% of the sample.

This receptor chain uses TRBV5-1 and TRBJ2-7; possibly the D gene is TRBD1, per 6 matching bases. This clonotype originated in a human donor with non-small cell lung cancer. Sequencing was performed on uninvolved lung tissue not adjacent to the tumor. DNA sequence: TGCGCCAGCAGCCCCGGGACACTCTACTCCTACGAGCAGTACTTC. The resulting protein is CASSPGTLYSYEQYF.